This entry lists 20 T cell receptor beta chains sequenced from one sample in a study of cytomegalovirus exposure and HLA in healthy donors. Assay: immunoSEQ multiplex PCR; the TCRdb copy retains only in-frame clones and omits some. This sample has 200,000 to 300,000 clones, with about 90% found just once. The sequencing sample was made of PBMCs. The receptor set was obtained from a woman in her thirties in good health and CMV-seropositive.

The chain couples TRBV28 to TRBJ2-6, with 7 bases fitting TRBD1. The V segment lost 5 bases and the J segment 2 bases; nucleotides outside the gene matches: 3. The CDR3 has 15 residues. Germline assignment: CDR1 MDHEN and CDR2 SYDVKM. The chain's CDR3 is CASSLQGAGANVLTF. The CDR3 DNA is TGTGCCAGCAGTCTCCAGGGGGCTGGGGCCAACGTCCTGACTTTC.

The chain carries TRBV9 and TRBJ2-3; 11 nucleotides match TRBD2. Germline-derived CDR1 and CDR2 are SGDLS and YYNGEE. The CDR3 extends over 18 amino acids. V shed 3 bases, J shed 4 bases, and the junction held 13 bases outside the gene matches. The CDR3 coding sequence is TGTGCCAGCAGCGGAATAGCGGGAGGGAGAATTCTTGCAGATACGCAGTATTTT. The encoded protein is CASSGIAGGRILADTQYF.

The chain has TRBV11-3 and TRBJ2-7; 10 positions match TRBD2. The V gene's germline CDR1 is SGHNT and CDR2 YENEEA. The CDR3 is 18 amino acids. V was pared by 0 bases and J by 5 bases, with 13 bases of the junction left unmatched. The CDR3 sequence: CASSLDLVASGRRDEQYF. The CDR3 DNA reads TGTGCCAGCAGCTTAGATCTGGTAGCTAGCGGGAGAAGGGACGAGCAGTACTTC.

V usage is TRBV19 and J usage is TRBJ2-1, with D maybe TRBD1 (5 bases). CDR1 is LNHDA, CDR2 SQIVND, per germline (reference sequence). The CDR3 runs to 13 residues. V dropped 3 bases and J dropped 6 bases, with 9 bases sitting between them. In DNA form, the CDR3 reads TGTGCCAGTAGTATCCTAAGGGGCAATGAGCAGTTCTTC. It is translated as CASSILRGNEQFF.

This chain connects TRBV29-1 to TRBJ2-2; 10 bases are a match to TRBD1. Germline V lookup: CDR1 SQVTM, CDR2 ANQGSEA. Losses at the gene ends were 7 bases for V and 9 bases for J; bases not matched to a gene: 5. The CDR3 runs 12 residues. The CDR3 spells CSGRDRGRELFF. The CDR3, as DNA: TGCAGCGGCCGGGACAGGGGCCGGGAGCTGTTTTTT.

This chain links TRBV7-6 with TRBJ2-7, with 8 bases fitting TRBD2. The CDR3 loop spans 15 amino acids. CDR1 SGHVS and CDR2 FNYEAQ come from the germline V gene. J was trimmed by 5 bases and V by 2 bases; bases with no gene match: 8. Here the CDR3 reads CASSLSGGWLDEQYF. CDR3 bases: TGTGCCAGCAGCTTATCGGGAGGGTGGCTCGACGAGCAGTACTTC.

The chain combines TRBV13 with TRBJ2-2; weak D call: TRBD2 (6 bases). The CDR3 runs 16 residues. Germline CDR1 PRHDT, CDR2 FYEKMQ (reference sequence). V was trimmed by 2 bases and J by 6 bases, leaving 16 bases between them. CDR3 nucleotide sequence: TGTGCCAGCAGCTTACTCGGAGGGCCGTCCTCCGGGGAGCTGTTTTTT. Translation gives CASSLLGGPSSGELFF.

This clone has a handful of counts. The V gene is TRBV2, the J gene TRBJ1-1, with D perhaps matching TRBD1 (5 bases). Trimming left V 5 bases short and J 7 bases short, with 8 bases between. The CDR3 runs to 11 residues. Germline V gives CDR1 SNHLY, CDR2 FYNNEI. CDR3 DNA sequence: TGTGCCAGCAGTTACGACAGTGAAGCTTTCTTT. This encodes CASSYDSEAFF.

The V and J genes are TRBV19 and TRBJ2-1, with 13 bases matching TRBD2. Germline lookup yields CDR1 LNHDA and CDR2 SQIVND (reference sequence). The junction had 6 bases not matched to a gene; V was cut back by 6 bases and J by 7 bases. The CDR3 is 15 amino acids. CDR3 loop: CASSTLAGGPNEQFF. As DNA, the CDR3 is TGTGCCAGTAGCACACTAGCGGGAGGGCCAAATGAGCAGTTCTTC.

The chain recombines TRBV6-1 with TRBJ1-2; no clear D. Deletions cut 2 bases from V and 8 bases from J, with 12 bases between. The CDR3 has 13 residues. The germline CDR1 and CDR2 sequences are MNHNS and SASEGT. The CDR3 here is CASSEQESSGYTF. CDR3 DNA sequence: TGTGCCAGCAGTGAACAGGAATCATCGGGCTACACCTTC.

The V gene is TRBV5-1, the J gene TRBJ2-1; 12 positions match TRBD2. Per germline, CDR1 SGHRS and CDR2 YFSETQ. V was pared by 4 bases and J by 9 bases, with 11 bases of the junction left unmatched. This CDR3 contains 16 residues. This CDR3 reads CASSPPLAGGRGEQFF. In nucleotides, the CDR3 is TGCGCCAGCAGCCCCCCGCTAGCGGGAGGGCGGGGTGAGCAGTTCTTC.

This chain connects TRBV2 to TRBJ1-5; D not resolved. The germline V gene encodes CDR1 SNHLY and CDR2 FYNNEI. The CDR3 is 12 amino acids. Trimming stripped 8 bases from V and 0 bases from J, with 5 bases between. In DNA, the CDR3 is TGTGCCAGCTCCTATAGCAATCAGCCCCAGCATTTT. Translation: CASSYSNQPQHF.

This clone was seen only once. The chain has TRBV7-2 and TRBJ2-7; 7 bases line up with TRBD2. The CDR3 spans 15 residues. J lost 0 bases, V lost 1 base, and 3 bases had no gene match. The germline CDR1 and CDR2 sequences are SGHTA and FQGNSA. CDR3 coding DNA: TGTGCCAGCAGCTTAGGACTAGCCGGCTCCTACGAGCAGTACTTC. Amino acid sequence: CASSLGLAGSYEQYF.

The chain has TRBV6-1 and TRBJ2-7; 9 bases fit TRBD1. Trimming at V came to 3 bases and at J to 3 bases, leaving 6 bases not matched to a gene. There are 15 residues in the CDR3. CDR1 and CDR2 from the germline V gene are MNHNS and SASEGT. This CDR3 reads CASSEWETGGYEQYF. The CDR3, as DNA: TGTGCCAGCAGTGAGTGGGAGACAGGGGGCTACGAGCAGTACTTC.

The V and J genes are TRBV6-1 and TRBJ2-7; TRBD1 is a possible D gene (5 bases). CDR1 MNHNS and CDR2 SASEGT come from the germline V gene. The V end was cut by 3 bases, the J end by 9 bases, with 12 bases between. The CDR3 runs 12 residues. The DNA of the CDR3 is TGTGCCAGCAGTGAGGTGACAGACACGCAGTACTTC. Translated: CASSEVTDTQYF.

The J gene is TRBJ2-7, the V gene TRBV5-1; the match to TRBD2 covers 10 bases. Unmatched junction bases numbered 4, after V lost 0 bases and J lost 1 base. Germline lookup yields CDR1 SGHRS and CDR2 YFSETQ. CDR3 length: 16 residues. DNA for the CDR3: TGCGCCAGCAGCTTGGATCTAGCGGGAGTGTCCTACGAGCAGTACTTC. Translating gives CASSLDLAGVSYEQYF.

The chain has TRBV27 and TRBJ1-1; 10 bases agree with TRBD1. Germline V gene sequence: CDR1 MNHEY, CDR2 SMNVEV (reference sequence). With V trimmed by 7 bases and J by 5 bases, 7 bases remained unmatched. CDR3 length: 14 amino acids. The CDR3 nucleotides are TGTGCCAGCACCGTGACAGGGGGCAGGACTGAAGCTTTCTTT. It is translated as CASTVTGGRTEAFF.

This clone was seen just once. The chain employs TRBV4-1 and TRBJ2-7, with D perhaps matching TRBD2 (5 bases). This CDR3 is built from 18 residues. CDR1 and CDR2 (germline): MGHRA, YSYEKL. With 0 bases removed from V and 7 bases from J, the gap between germline ends came to 25 bases. The CDR3: CASSQDPDQRLTYREQYF. In nucleotides, the CDR3 is TGCGCCAGCAGCCAAGATCCCGACCAGCGGTTGACATATAGGGAGCAGTACTTC.

This clone was observed once. This chain uses TRBV5-4 with TRBJ2-1, with 9 bases aligning to TRBD2. CDR1 SGHNT and CDR2 YYREEE come from the germline V gene (reference sequence). The CDR3 has 15 amino acids. Losses at the gene ends were 1 base for V and 5 bases for J; bases not matched to a gene: 4. CDR3 amino acids: CASSLSGRSHNEQFF. The CDR3 DNA sequence: TGTGCCAGCAGCTTGAGCGGGAGGTCGCACAATGAGCAGTTCTTC.

This rearrangement joins TRBV18 to TRBJ2-1, with 16 positions matching TRBD2. The CDR3 sequence is 15 residues long. Germline V CDR1 and CDR2: KGHSH, LQKENI. The V gene end was trimmed by 3 bases and the J gene end by 9 bases; junction bases not matched to a gene: 2. The DNA for the CDR3 is TGTGCCAGCTCACCGGGACTAGCGGGAGGGGTTGAGCAGTTCTTC. Translation: CASSPGLAGGVEQFF.